These T cell receptor beta chains were read from a single sample in a study of cytomegalovirus exposure and HLA in healthy donors. The protocol was immunoSEQ multiplex PCR, while the TCRdb copy is restricted to in-frame clones and leaves out a portion. The table records under 200,000 clones, approximately 83% of them present only once. Sequencing was carried out using PBMCs. Source of these receptors: a man aged 18 to 29 in good health and CMV-seropositive. CDR3s include the opening cysteine and the closing phenylalanine or tryptophan. A D gene is named only where the DNA matches it firmly. Clone sizes are given selectively: once, few, many, or a class where the clone is expanded.

V	D	size	J	CDR3	DNA
TRBV5-4	TRBD1	NA	TRBJ2-7	CASTPNRDRAYEQYF	TGTGCCAGCACCCCCAATCGGGACAGGGCCTACGAGCAGTACTTC
TRBV6-5	NA	once	TRBJ2-3	CATRQHTDTQYF	TGTGCCACCAGACAGCACACAGATACGCAGTATTTT
TRBV15	NA	NA	TRBJ1-3	CATSRDLALADGNTIYF	TGTGCCACCAGCAGAGATCTAGCTCTGGCAGACGGAAACACCATATATTTT
TRBV6-5	NA	NA	TRBJ2-5	CASSLIAGQETQYF	TGTGCCAGCAGTCTAATTGCGGGCCAAGAGACCCAGTACTTC
TRBV7-2	TRBD2	once	TRBJ2-7	CASSLVPSGGIYEQYF	TGTGCCAGCAGCTTAGTCCCTAGCGGGGGTATCTACGAGCAGTACTTC
TRBV5-1	TRBD2	NA	TRBJ2-3	CASSLGGSSKDGDTQYF	TGCGCCAGCAGCTTGGGCGGGAGTTCTAAGGACGGAGATACGCAGTATTTT
TRBV11-2	NA	NA	TRBJ2-5	CASSSRETQYF	TGTGCCAGCAGCTCCCGGGAGACCCAGTACTTC
TRBV7-3	NA	NA	TRBJ2-1	CASSLSSTASYNEQFF	TGTGCCAGCAGCTTAAGCAGCACAGCATCCTACAATGAGCAGTTCTTC
TRBV7-2	TRBD1	NA	TRBJ2-2	CASSRRGQGGSGELFF	TGTGCCAGCAGTCGGCGCGGACAGGGAGGCTCCGGGGAGCTGTTTTTT
TRBV7-8	NA	NA	TRBJ2-3	CASSFTGSPDTQYF	TGTGCCAGCAGCTTCACAGGGTCTCCAGATACGCAGTATTTT
TRBV9	TRBD2	NA	TRBJ2-3	CASSGLAGGQGGSDTQYF	TGTGCCAGCAGCGGACTAGCGGGGGGGCAAGGTGGCTCGGATACGCAGTATTTT
TRBV7-8	TRBD1	NA	TRBJ1-1	CASSLGQRNMNTEAFF	TGTGCCAGCAGCTTGGGACAGAGGAACATGAACACTGAAGCTTTCTTT
TRBV12-5	TRBD1	NA	TRBJ2-2	CASGLGQGTRTGELFF	TGTGCTAGTGGTTTGGGACAGGGGACTCGCACCGGGGAGCTGTTTTTT
TRBV7-3	NA	NA	TRBJ2-2	CASSLQSNTGELFF	TGTGCCAGCAGCCTCCAGTCGAACACCGGGGAGCTGTTTTTT
TRBV27	NA	NA	TRBJ2-7	CASSLSWGRDYEQYF	TGTGCCAGCAGTTTATCCTGGGGCAGAGACTACGAGCAGTACTTC
TRBV11-3	NA	NA	TRBJ2-2	CASSLSLGASAGELFF	TGTGCCAGCAGCTTAAGTCTGGGGGCGTCGGCCGGGGAGCTGTTTTTT
TRBV6-5	TRBD1	NA	TRBJ2-2	CASSNYRGKTGELFF	TGTGCCAGCAGTAACTACAGGGGTAAAACCGGGGAGCTGTTTTTT
TRBV28	NA	NA	TRBJ1-4	CASSSGRDEKLFF	TGTGCCAGCAGTTCGGGCAGGGATGAAAAACTGTTTTTT
TRBV7-2	TRBD2	NA	TRBJ2-7	CASSRRGGASTYEQYF	TGTGCCAGCAGCCGGCGGGGGGGAGCCTCAACCTACGAGCAGTACTTC
TRBV5-1	TRBD1	NA	TRBJ2-5	CASSLTPGQQETQYF	TGCGCCAGCAGCTTAACCCCGGGACAGCAAGAGACCCAGTACTTC
TRBV12-5	NA	NA	TRBJ1-2	CASGLDGGSGYGYTF	TGTGCTAGTGGTTTGGACGGGGGATCTGGTTATGGCTACACCTTC
TRBV7-8	TRBD1	NA	TRBJ1-1	CASSFGQGITEAFF	TGTGCCAGCAGCTTTGGACAGGGTATTACTGAAGCTTTCTTT
TRBV15	TRBD1	NA	TRBJ2-7	CATSRVTGIYEQYF	TGTGCCACCAGCAGGGTGACAGGGATCTACGAGCAGTACTTC
TRBV4-3	TRBD1	NA	TRBJ2-7	CASSQQPGQEGYEQYF	TGCGCCAGCAGCCAGCAACCGGGACAGGAGGGCTACGAGCAGTACTTC
TRBV4-3	TRBD1	NA	TRBJ2-3	CASSQSAVTGTLTKSSRNTQYF	TGCGCCAGCAGCCAGTCAGCGGTGACAGGGACCCTTACCAAGTCTAGTCGTAATACGCAGTATTTT
TRBV9	NA	once	TRBJ1-1	CASSPHGTLNTEAFF	TGTGCCAGCAGCCCTCATGGCACCCTGAACACTGAAGCTTTCTTT
TRBV6-7	NA	NA	TRBJ2-7	CAHSRLVAVGYEQYF	TGTGCCCACAGCCGACTAGTGGCCGTGGGGTACGAGCAGTACTTC
TRBV2	TRBD1	NA	TRBJ1-4	CASTRDRNEKLFF	TGTGCCAGCACTCGGGACAGGAATGAAAAACTGTTTTTT
TRBV5-1	TRBD1	NA	TRBJ2-5	CASGRTGNQETQYF	TGCGCCAGCGGTCGGACAGGGAACCAAGAGACCCAGTACTTC
TRBV7-9	TRBD2	NA	TRBJ2-1	CASSSGVGSEQFF	TGTGCCAGCAGTAGCGGGGTTGGTTCTGAGCAGTTCTTC
TRBV18	NA	NA	TRBJ1-2	CASSPAGKANYGYTF	TGTGCCAGCTCACCAGCCGGGAAAGCTAACTATGGCTACACCTTC
TRBV6-5	TRBD1	NA	TRBJ2-7	CASRGRDSNYEQYF	TGTGCCAGCAGAGGCCGGGACAGCAACTACGAGCAGTACTTC
TRBV7-6	NA	many	TRBJ2-7	CASSPWSSYEQYF	TGTGCCAGCAGCCCTTGGTCCAGCTACGAGCAGTACTTC
TRBV11-2	NA	NA	TRBJ2-1	CASSPGRGGSYNEQFF	TGTGCCAGCAGCCCCGGCCGGGGAGGCTCCTACAATGAGCAGTTCTTC
TRBV6-6	NA	NA	TRBJ1-1	CASSYRPGKGTEAFF	TGTGCCAGCAGTTATCGCCCCGGGAAAGGCACTGAAGCTTTCTTT
TRBV6-4	NA	NA	TRBJ2-1	CAKRHPPSDSSEYNEQFF	TGTGCCAAGCGACACCCCCCCTCGGACAGTTCGGAATACAATGAGCAGTTCTTC
TRBV29-1	NA	NA	TRBJ2-3	CSARLVSDTQYF	TGCAGCGCCCGACTAGTGTCGGATACGCAGTATTTT
TRBV18	NA	NA	TRBJ2-7	CASSPPGAYEQYF	TGTGCCAGCTCACCACCGGGAGCCTACGAGCAGTACTTC
TRBV27	TRBD1	NA	TRBJ1-5	CASSLEGQQPQHF	TGTGCCAGCAGTTTGGAGGGACAGCAGCCCCAGCATTTT
TRBV7-8	NA	NA	TRBJ1-1	CASSLDWGGTEAFF	TGTGCCAGCAGCTTAGACTGGGGGGGCACTGAAGCTTTCTTT
TRBV5-4	TRBD1	NA	TRBJ2-1	CASSKPSQGLLYNEQFF	TGTGCCAGCAGCAAACCATCACAGGGGCTACTGTACAATGAGCAGTTCTTC
TRBV23-1	TRBD1	NA	TRBJ1-6	CASSQLQGVGSPLHF	TGCGCCAGCAGTCAATTACAGGGGGTTGGTTCACCCCTCCACTTT
TRBV5-6	TRBD1	few	TRBJ1-1	CASSATGDLREAFF	TGTGCCAGCAGCGCGACAGGGGACCTTAGGGAAGCTTTCTTT